The clone carrying this T cell receptor (beta chain) was seen repeatedly, ten times or more. Its antigen is unknown. This entry belongs to a study of blood T cells in healthy people across ages. General observations from the study: Long-lived and aged donors differed, with more naive CD4+ cells and higher diversity in the long-lived.

The CDR3 runs to 14 residues. The germline gives CDR1 LGHNA, CDR2 YNFKEQ. V dropped 0 bases and J dropped 4 bases, with 10 bases sitting between them. For the second PCR, which ran for 7 to 11 cycles, a sample-barcoded 5' primer and a J-beta primer mix were used. From the 5' RACE reads, TCRdb called clonotypes with MiXCR, one entry per CDR3 protein. The sample lists about 930,000 distinct CDR3 sequences, about 29% occurring once. These data also formed part of another study, on T cells of mothers and their children. According to that study: Per child, 3 million or so TCR beta CDR3 reads were obtained, against over 10 million per mother.

Sequencing was performed on blood. The sequence derives from a woman aged 40 to 50 in good health. V usage is TRBV4-2 and J usage is TRBJ2-7, with unresolved D. CDR3: CASSQDLHTYEQYF. The CDR3 bases are TGTGCCAGCAGCCAAGATCTCCATACTTACGAGCAGTACTTC.